The 25 T cell receptor beta chains below all came from one sample that was sequenced in a study of T cells in localized non-small cell lung cancer. Assay used: immunoSEQ multiplex PCR; TCRdb lists only in-frame clones, some missing. The sample holds some 18,000 clones, about 80% seen once. Sequences were derived from peripheral blood, sampled before any cancer treatment. These receptors all come from a man aged 35-69 years with stage I lung adenocarcinoma.

The J gene is TRBJ2-5, the V gene TRBV15; tentative D call: TRBD2 (6 bases). Germline-derived CDR1 and CDR2 are LNHNV and YYDKDF (reference sequence). CDR3 size: 14 residues. With 1 base removed from V and 1 base from J, the gap between germline ends came to 7 bases. Written as DNA, the CDR3 is TGTGCCACCAGCAGAGGCGGGGTCCAAGAGACCCAGTACTTC. Translating it yields CATSRGGVQETQYF.

The rearrangement links TRBV7-2 to TRBJ2-3, with D uncertain. V was cut by 3 bases and J by 1 base, with 23 bases left in between. Germline CDR1 SGHTA, CDR2 FQGNSA. The CDR3 runs 19 residues. DNA of the CDR3: TGTGCCAGCAGCTTCTTCCAGCCCCGCGTGGGCAGCCGCACAGATACGCAGTATTTT. Amino acids: CASSFFQPRVGSRTDTQYF.

The chain combines TRBV19 with TRBJ2-1; weak D call: TRBD1 (5 bases). Germline values: CDR1 LNHDA, CDR2 SQIVND (reference sequence). Trimming took 7 bases from V and 8 from J, leaving 15 bases between them. The CDR3 length is 13 residues. The CDR3 nucleotides are TGTGCCAGTACAGGACAAGGGTGGGATGAGCAGTTCTTC. Residues: CASTGQGWDEQFF.

This rearrangement joins TRBV5-5 to TRBJ2-7, with a tentative D call TRBD2 (6 bases). This CDR3 has 16 residues. CDR1 and CDR2 from the germline V gene are SGHKS and YYEKEE (reference sequence). Trimming shortened V by 0 bases and J by 3 bases, and 16 bases separated the two germline ends. CDR3 in amino acids: CASSLEGGGTYYEQYF. In DNA form, the CDR3 reads TGTGCCAGCAGCTTGGAGGGAGGAGGCACATACTACGAGCAGTACTTC.

CDR3 DNA sequence: TGTGCCAGCAGCCTGGGACTAGCGGGAGGCCGGTACAATGAGCAGTTCTTC. It encodes CASSLGLAGGRYNEQFF. The V and J genes are TRBV28 and TRBJ2-1; 15 positions match TRBD2. Germline V gene data show CDR1 as MDHEN and CDR2 as SYDVKM. This CDR3 spans 17 amino acids. Unmatched junction bases numbered 7, after V lost 6 bases and J lost 4 bases.

The chain joins TRBV6-5 to TRBJ1-2; tentatively, D is TRBD1 (6 bases). Germline lookup yields CDR1 MNHEY and CDR2 SVGAGI. V gave up 6 bases and J gave up 6 bases, with 14 bases separating them. This CDR3 spans 13 amino acids. CDR3 nucleotides: TGTGCCAGCAGGACACAGGGAACGAATGGCTACACCTTC. This codes for CASRTQGTNGYTF.

This chain links TRBV28 with TRBJ2-3; D uncertain. Trimming stripped 1 base from V and 1 base from J, with 12 bases between. The CDR3 covers 16 residues. Germline assignment: CDR1 MDHEN and CDR2 SYDVKM. CDR3 DNA sequence: TGTGCCAGCAGTTTATACGCTTTAAGGGGCACAGATACGCAGTATTTT. Protein sequence: CASSLYALRGTDTQYF.

The rearrangement joins TRBV5-4 to TRBJ2-7; D could derive from TRBD1 or TRBD2 (5 bases each). The CDR3 consists of 13 residues. V lost 4 bases to trimming and J lost 0 bases, with 8 bases between them. Germline V gene lookup returns CDR1 SGHNT and CDR2 YYREEE (reference sequence). The CDR3 loop reads CASSRDGSYEQYF. Here the CDR3 DNA reads TGTGCCAGCAGCCGGGACGGCTCCTACGAGCAGTACTTC.

The chain uses TRBV4-3 and TRBJ1-2; 7 nucleotides line up with TRBD1. Germline CDR1 reads LGHNA; CDR2 reads YSLEER. V lost 0 bases, J lost 7 bases, and 17 bases stayed unmatched. The CDR3 spans 18 residues. The DNA of the CDR3 is TGCGCCAGCAGCCAAGATGGGGCCTCTTGGGACAGAGCGGGTGGCTACACCTTC. As protein: CASSQDGASWDRAGGYTF.

This chain joins TRBV21-1 and TRBJ2-3. TRBV21-1 is a pseudogene. The CDR3 consists of 15 residues. In DNA, the CDR3 is TGTGCCAGCACTGGGGATGACGGAAGCACAGATACGCAGTATTTT. This sequence encodes CASTGDDGSTDTQYF.

The chain couples TRBV4-1 to TRBJ2-7, with 7 bases fitting TRBD1. After removal of 4 bases from V and 7 bases from J, the junction contained 13 bases not matched to a gene. Germline CDR1 reads MGHRA; CDR2 reads YSYEKL. The CDR3 is 15 amino acids. The CDR3 nucleotides are TGCGCCAGCAGCCTAGATACAGGGGCGGGTCGAGAGCAGTACTTC. It translates to CASSLDTGAGREQYF.

This clone has just one count. This rearrangement joins TRBV5-6 to TRBJ2-1; the match to TRBD2 covers 15 bases. Germline-derived CDR1 and CDR2 are SGHDT and YYEEEE. The CDR3 totals 15 residues. Unmatched junction bases numbered 3, after V lost 4 bases and J lost 7 bases. This CDR3 reads CASSGLAGGNNEQFF. CDR3 nucleotide sequence: TGTGCCAGCAGCGGACTAGCGGGAGGGAATAATGAGCAGTTCTTC.

The chain combines TRBV18 with TRBJ2-7; a weak D match, TRBD1 (6 bases). Germline values: CDR1 KGHSH, CDR2 LQKENI. The CDR3 loop spans 14 amino acids. Trimming pared 3 bases from V and 5 bases from J, leaving 14 bases between. In DNA form, the CDR3 reads TGTGCCAGCTCACCTTCGTCGCAGGGGAACGAGCAGTACTTC. Translating gives CASSPSSQGNEQYF.

The CDR3 sequence is CASSIPAWTFAEAFF. CDR3 bases: TGTGCCAGTAGTATTCCGGCTTGGACATTCGCTGAAGCTTTCTTT. V usage is TRBV19 and J usage is TRBJ1-1; D may be TRBD1 (5 bases). Germline values: CDR1 LNHDA, CDR2 SQIVND (reference sequence). Trimming pared 3 bases from V and 6 bases from J, leaving 17 bases between. This CDR3 is built from 15 residues.

This clone was observed a few times. The chain combines TRBV15 with TRBJ1-5; D call uncertain. V was cut by 0 bases and J by 2 bases, with 5 bases left in between. Germline V gene data show CDR1 as LNHNV and CDR2 as YYDKDF (reference sequence). The CDR3 covers 14 residues. DNA of the CDR3: TGTGCCACCAGCAGAGATCAGGGCAATCAGCCCCAGCATTTT. Its translation is CATSRDQGNQPQHF.

This chain links TRBV11-1 with TRBJ2-5, with a weak D call TRBD2 (7 bases). This CDR3 comprises 14 residues. V lost 0 bases and J 5 bases, leaving 10 bases between the germline ends. Germline V gives CDR1 SGHAT, CDR2 FQDESV (reference sequence). CDR3 region: CASSLAGGGETQYF. CDR3 bases: TGTGCCAGCAGCTTAGCGGGAGGGGGGGAGACCCAGTACTTC.

The rearrangement links TRBV14 to TRBJ2-3; 8 positions agree with TRBD2. The V segment lost 0 bases and the J segment 5 bases; nucleotides outside the gene matches: 1. The CDR3 loop spans 14 amino acids. Germline V gene data show CDR1 as SGHDN and CDR2 as FVKESK. The CDR3 DNA is TGTGCCAGCAGCCAAGATCGGGGGGGAGATACGCAGTATTTT. This codes for CASSQDRGGDTQYF. Based on the CDR3 plus reference TRBV14 and TRBJ2-3, the full variable domain is EAGVTQFPSHSVIEKGQTVTLRCDPISGHDNLYWYRRVMGKEIKFLLHFVKESKQDESGMPNNRFLAERTGGTYSTLKVQPAELEDSGVYFCASSQDRGGDTQYFGPGTRLTVL.

This clone showed up just once. The chain combines TRBV19 with TRBJ1-1; no clear D. CDR3 length: 13 amino acids. Per the germline V gene, CDR1 is LNHDA and CDR2 is SQIVND (reference sequence). V lost 6 bases to trimming and J lost 1 base, with 9 bases between them. CDR3 sequence reads: CASRFYRNTEAFF. CDR3 coding DNA: TGTGCCAGTAGATTCTATCGGAACACTGAAGCTTTCTTT.

The J gene is TRBJ1-2, the V gene TRBV5-6, with a tentative D call TRBD1 (6 bases). Deletions cut 4 bases from V and 8 bases from J, with 12 bases between. This CDR3 spans 12 amino acids. Germline CDR1 and CDR2: SGHDT and YYEEEE. CDR3 bases: TGTGCCAGCAGCGCCAGGGGTCAGGGCTACACCTTC. It codes for CASSARGQGYTF.

There are a few counts of this clone. The V gene is TRBV7-2, the J gene TRBJ2-7, with 10 positions matching TRBD1. In germline, CDR1 is SGHTA, CDR2 FQGNSA. The V gene end was trimmed by 4 bases and the J gene end by 3 bases; junction bases not matched to a gene: 12. The CDR3 is 17 amino acids. The CDR3 region has the DNA TGTGCCAGCAGCTCATACCCTTTCGGGACAGGGGACTACGAGCAGTACTTC. Amino acids: CASSSYPFGTGDYEQYF.

This clone was picked up a small number of times. This chain connects TRBV10-1 to TRBJ1-6, with TRBD1 matching 7 bases. This CDR3 has 14 amino acids. Germline V gene lookup returns CDR1 WNHNN and CDR2 SYGVQD (reference sequence). Unmatched junction bases numbered 4, after V lost 3 bases and J lost 8 bases. CDR3 in DNA: TGCGCCAGCAGTGACAACAGGGGAGATTCACCCCTCCACTTT. It translates to CASSDNRGDSPLHF.

This rearrangement joins TRBV29-1 to TRBJ2-7; TRBD2 agrees at 8 bases. The CDR3 runs 14 residues. The ends lost 5 bases at V and 5 bases at J; junction bases unmatched: 11. Germline CDR1 and CDR2: SQVTM and ANQGSEA. Here the CDR3 DNA reads TGCAGCGTTTCGACGGGACTAGACGTCCACGAGCAGTACTTC. Protein product: CSVSTGLDVHEQYF.

As DNA, the CDR3 is TGTGCCATCACCAGGGGGAACACCGGGGAGCTGTTTTTT. It encodes CAITRGNTGELFF. This chain joins TRBV10-3 and TRBJ2-2; D is possibly TRBD1 (6 bases). In germline, CDR1 is ENHRY, CDR2 SYGVKD. This CDR3 is built from 13 residues. The V and J ends lost 7 bases and 1 base respectively, with 7 bases between them.

A single count supports this clone. This rearrangement joins TRBV9 to TRBJ2-7; 7 bases align to TRBD2. This CDR3 spans 15 amino acids. Germline V gives CDR1 SGDLS, CDR2 YYNGEE. Germline trimming cut 4 bases from V and 4 bases from J; bases unmatched to any gene: 11. The CDR3 protein is CASSSRDYPIYEQYF. The CDR3 DNA reads as TGTGCCAGCAGCTCCCGGGACTACCCCATTTACGAGCAGTACTTC. The full variable domain, rest sourced from reference TRBV9 and TRBJ2-7, is DSGVTQTPKHLITATGQRVTLRCSPRSGDLSVYWYQQSLDQGLQFLIQYYNGEERAKGNILERFSAQQFPDLHSELNLSSLELGDSALYFCASSSRDYPIYEQYFGPGTRLTVT.

This sequence joins TRBV30 and TRBJ2-7; 10 positions agree with TRBD1. The CDR3 loop spans 15 amino acids. Per germline, CDR1 GTSNPN and CDR2 SVGIG (reference sequence). The J segment lost 5 bases and the V segment lost 2 bases, leaving 9 bases of the junction unmatched. Here the CDR3 reads CAWSFAGTGVHEQYF. For the CDR3, the DNA is TGTGCCTGGAGTTTCGCCGGGACAGGGGTCCACGAGCAGTACTTC. Together with reference TRBV30 and TRBJ2-7, the CDR3 gives the full variable domain: SQTIHQWPATLVQPVGSPLSLECTVEGTSNPNLYWYRQAAGRGLQLLFYSVGIGQISSEVPQNLSASRPQDRQFILSSKKLLLSDSGFYLCAWSFAGTGVHEQYFGPGTRLTVT.